These T cell receptor beta chains were read from a single sample in a study of cytomegalovirus exposure and HLA in healthy donors. Profiling relied on immunoSEQ multiplex PCR, and the TCRdb table lists in-frame clones only, not all of them. The data contain more than 300,000 clones, 86% of them seen just once; the ten biggest clones take up 0.75% to 0.85%. Specimen: PBMCs. The receptors stem from a woman under 30 in good health and CMV-seronegative. Both conserved end residues are part of each CDR3. Each record gives: D gene, V gene, J gene, clone size, CDR3 protein, CDR3 DNA. A D gene is named only where the DNA matches it firmly. Clone size, where shown, is once, few, many, or a class for clones that have expanded.

TRBD1,TRBV19,TRBJ2-1,-,CASSRTGGSLVRSYNEQFF,TGTGCCAGTAGCCGGACAGGGGGCAGTTTGGTTAGGTCCTACAATGAGCAGTTCTTC
-,TRBV29-1,TRBJ2-1,-,CSVETRWQFSEQFF,TGCAGCGTTGAGACGCGGTGGCAGTTCAGTGAGCAGTTCTTC
-,TRBV7-3,TRBJ2-3,once,CASSFYSDTQYF,TGTGCCAGCAGCTTCTATTCAGATACGCAGTATTTT
-,TRBV13,TRBJ2-7,-,CASSAGGQGYYEQYF,TGTGCCAGCAGCGCGGGGGGACAGGGCTATTACGAGCAGTACTTC
-,TRBV27,TRBJ1-4,-,CASSRSGTSDKLFF,TGTGCCAGCAGTCGTTCCGGGACAAGCGATAAACTGTTTTTT
TRBD2,TRBV6-1,TRBJ2-7,-,CASSEARLAGPYEQYF,TGTGCCAGCAGTGAAGCTAGGCTAGCGGGACCCTACGAGCAGTACTTC
TRBD1,TRBV4-1,TRBJ2-7,-,CASSRQRTGSPYEQYF,TGCGCCAGCAGCCGCCAAAGGACAGGGTCCCCCTACGAGCAGTACTTC
TRBD2,TRBV7-8,TRBJ2-5,-,CASSPASGRKETQYF,TGTGCCAGCAGCCCAGCTAGCGGGAGGAAGGAGACCCAGTACTTC
-,TRBV6-5,TRBJ2-2,-,CASSPGGGNRELFF,TGTGCCAGCAGCCCCGGTGGGGGGAATAGGGAGCTGTTTTTT
-,TRBV27,TRBJ1-1,-,CASSLSTVVGGTEAFF,TGTGCCAGCAGTTTATCGACCGTTGTAGGGGGCACTGAAGCTTTCTTT
-,TRBV7-6,TRBJ2-5,-,CASSFGGPYQETQYF,TGTGCCAGCAGCTTCGGAGGCCCCTACCAAGAGACCCAGTACTTC
-,TRBV9,TRBJ1-1,few,CASSVTPTGRNTEAFF,TGTGCCAGCAGCGTCACACCGACAGGCCGGAACACTGAAGCTTTCTTT
-,TRBV5-1,TRBJ2-1,-,CASSLDVGEQFF,TGCGCCAGCAGCCTGGACGTCGGTGAGCAGTTCTTC
TRBD1,TRBV5-1,TRBJ2-7,-,CASSRDSETYEQYF,TGCGCCAGCAGCCGGGACAGCGAGACCTACGAGCAGTACTTC
TRBD1,TRBV18,TRBJ1-4,-,CASSHLGTGHEKLFF,TGTGCCAGCTCCCATCTCGGGACAGGACATGAAAAACTGTTTTTT
-,TRBV4-3,TRBJ2-1,-,CASSQDRHNNEQFF,TGCGCCAGCAGCCAAGATCGTCACAACAATGAGCAGTTCTTC
-,TRBV5-1,TRBJ1-2,few,CASSLAGDFGYTF,TGCGCCAGCAGCTTGGCGGGGGACTTTGGCTACACCTTC
-,TRBV7-2,TRBJ2-3,-,CASSSRAGTDTQYF,TGTGCCAGCAGCAGCCGTGCTGGCACAGATACGCAGTATTTT